The 29 T cell receptor beta chains below were found in one sample sequenced in a study of glioma-infiltrating T cells listed by TCRdb under 2016. The run used an Illumina MiSeq. The iRepertoire nested amplicon-rescue multiplex PCR (arm-PCR) platform was used to amplify TCR alpha and beta CDR3 regions from RNA. Clones were called with MiXCR by TCRdb after fastp trimmed the public reads at Q25, and only in-frame beta chains were retained. Rows matching on CDR3 protein sequence are summarized as one entry with the most common DNA and genes. The sample contains about 190,000 distinct CDR3 sequences, 25% to 35% of them found a single time. Just over 20% of the sample belongs to the ten largest clones. The material sequenced was glioma tissue, nonneoplastic brain tissue, or PBMCs (not recorded which). These receptors all stem from a human donor with low-grade glioma or glioblastoma, undergoing nonglioma brain surgery, or in good health (not recorded which).

The J gene is TRBJ2-7, the V gene TRBV12-3 or TRBV12-4; TRBD2 aligns across 14 bases. With V trimmed by 7 bases and J by 4 bases, 9 bases remained unmatched. This CDR3 has 16 amino acids. CDR3 amino acids: CASTGLAGGSGYEQYF. DNA of the CDR3: TGTGCCAGCACCGGACTAGCGGGAGGCTCGGGGTACGAGCAGTACTTC.

This clonotype came up many times. The V and J genes are TRBV4-1 and TRBJ1-1; 7 nucleotides agree with TRBD1. Germline V CDR1 and CDR2: MGHRA, YSYEKL. Trimming took 1 base from V and 0 from J; bases not matched to a gene: 2. The CDR3 runs 15 residues. This CDR3 is CASSQVGGVNTEAFF. The CDR3 DNA follows: TGCGCCAGCAGCCAAGTAGGGGGCGTGAACACTGAAGCTTTCTTT.

This clonotype appeared many times. The chain recombines TRBV6-1 with TRBJ2-7; D not resolved. This CDR3 comprises 15 residues. CDR1 is MNHNS, CDR2 SASEGT, per germline. V gave up 4 bases and J gave up 2 bases, with 15 bases separating them. The CDR3 DNA follows: TGTGCCAGCAGTGTCGAGTTTCCTAGGACCTACGAGCAGTACTTC. Amino acids: CASSVEFPRTYEQYF.

The table lists this clonotype with a few counts. V usage is TRBV4-3 and J usage is TRBJ1-2, with TRBD1 matching 9 bases. V was clipped by 1 base and J by 4 bases; unmatched bases: 4. Germline V lookup: CDR1 LGHNA, CDR2 YSLEER. This CDR3 region has 15 residues. CDR3 sequence (DNA): TGCGCCAGCAGCCAAGCCGGGACAGGGTCCTATGGCTACACCTTC. It yields the protein CASSQAGTGSYGYTF.

Concerning this clonotype itself: Since a much larger clone is just one base distant, this may be a read error. The rearrangement links TRBV7-2 to TRBJ2-2; 8 bases agree with TRBD2. The trim removed 5 bases at V and 3 bases at J, leaving 8 bases unmatched. Germline-derived CDR1 and CDR2 are SGHTA and FQGNSA. The CDR3 extends over 16 amino acids. CDR3 in amino acids: CASSVSGNSYTGELFF. The CDR3 DNA sequence: TGTGCCAGCAGCGTTAGCGGGAACTCTTACACCGGGGAGCTGTTTTTT. Full variable domain (rest looked up from reference TRBV7-2 and TRBJ2-2): GAGVSQSPSNKVTEKGKDVELRCDPISGHTALYWYRQSLGQGLEFLIYFQGNSAPDKSGLPSDRFSAERTGGSVSTLTIQRTQQEDSAVYLCASSVSGNSYTGELFFGEGSRLTVL.

This clonotype has ten or more counts. J is TRBJ1-1 and V is TRBV20-1, with a possible D match to TRBD1 (6 bases). CDR3 length: 16 amino acids. V was shortened by 0 bases and J by 1 base, with 15 bases between the two germline ends. Germline CDR1 is DFQATT and CDR2 is SNEGSKA (reference sequence). CDR3 sequence reads: CSARDTGGARNTEAFF. The CDR3 region has the DNA TGCAGTGCTAGAGATACGGGGGGGGCAAGGAACACTGAAGCTTTCTTT.

There are many counts of this clonotype. The chain joins TRBV2 to TRBJ2-3; tentatively, D is TRBD2 (6 bases). Germline lookup yields CDR1 SNHLY and CDR2 FYNNEI. There are 15 residues in the CDR3. Trimming shortened V by 5 bases and J by 0 bases, and 12 bases separated the two germline ends. For the CDR3, the DNA is TGTGCCAGCAGTCCAATAGCGGTGAGCACAGATACGCAGTATTTT. Residues: CASSPIAVSTDTQYF. Drawing the rest from reference TRBV2 and TRBJ2-3, the complete variable domain is EPEVTQTPSHQVTQMGQEVILRCVPISNHLYFYWYRQILGQKVEFLVSFYNNEISEKSEIFDDQFSVERPDGSNFTLKIRSTKLEDSAMYFCASSPIAVSTDTQYFGPGTRLTVL.

This clonotype was seen only once. Compared with germline, one end of the junction differs, possibly owing to a read error. J is TRBJ2-7 and V is TRBV4-1; 11 bases line up with TRBD1. The germline gives CDR1 MGHRA, CDR2 YSYEKL. This CDR3 has 14 amino acids. The CDR3 reads CTSSIGQGASEQYF. The CDR3, as DNA: TGCACCAGCAGCATCGGACAGGGGGCGTCCGAGCAGTACTTC.

This clonotype was detected a few times. The chain uses TRBV3-1 and TRBJ2-5, with a weak D call TRBD2 (5 bases). The CDR3 covers 14 residues. Trimming shortened V by 4 bases and J by 5 bases, and 14 bases separated the two germline ends. The germline CDR1 and CDR2 sequences are LGHDT and YNNKEL (reference sequence). The CDR3 region has the DNA TGTGCCAGCAGCCCCGCTAGCAAAAGGGAGACCCAGTACTTC. This translates into CASSPASKRETQYF.

This clonotype came up many times. The chain employs TRBV18 and TRBJ2-7, with D possibly TRBD1 on 6 matching bases. The CDR3 runs to 14 residues. Between the trimmed V and J ends, which lost 3 bases and 2 bases, there was a span of 11 bases. Germline assignment: CDR1 KGHSH and CDR2 LQKENI. The CDR3, as DNA: TGTGCCAGCTCACCTAACGGACAGCCCTACGAGCAGTACTTC. Amino acid sequence: CASSPNGQPYEQYF.

In this sample, this clonotype turned up once. At one end, the junction sequence differs from germline, possibly due to a read error. The V gene is TRBV12-3 or TRBV12-4, the J gene TRBJ2-1; no reliable D call. The CDR3 totals 12 residues. In DNA, the CDR3 is TGTGCCAGCAGTTCCTTCTCCAATGGGCAGTTCTTC. The encoded protein is CASSSFSNGQFF.

For this clonotype: This may stem from a read error, because a much larger clone lies one nucleotide away. The conserved phenylalanine or tryptophan normally closing the CDR3 is absent here, so this likely arose from a read error. The chain has TRBV10-3 and TRBJ1-1; D not resolved. Germline values: CDR1 ENHRY, CDR2 SYGVKD. The CDR3 has 12 amino acids. Trimming pared 0 bases from V and 6 bases from J, leaving 5 bases between. The CDR3, as DNA: TGTGCCATCAGTGAGTCGAGATCTGAAGCTTTCTTA. Residues: CAISESRSEAFL.

This clonotype was detected only a few times. The chain is built from TRBV5-1 and TRBJ1-3; D gene uncertain. Trimming shortened V by 0 bases and J by 0 bases, and 10 bases separated the two germline ends. Germline CDR1 SGHRS, CDR2 YFSETQ. The CDR3 extends over 16 amino acids. CDR3 DNA: TGCGCCAGCAGCTTGGCGGACGGCTACTCTGGAAACACCATATATTTT. Translating it yields CASSLADGYSGNTIYF.

Of note for this clonotype: This may come from a read error, since a much larger clone is one base off. The gene calls are TRBV2 and TRBJ1-6; D call uncertain. The CDR3 is 14 residues long. Germline V CDR1 and CDR2: SNHLY, FYNNEI. Between the trimmed V and J ends, which lost 9 bases and 10 bases, there was a span of 19 bases. CDR3 in DNA: TGTGCCAGTACTAGACACGGCGGTGGCTCACCCCTCCACTTT. Translated, it gives CASTRHGGGSPLHF.

The sample holds a few counts of this clonotype. The chain uses TRBV2 and TRBJ1-2, with D hard to call. With 6 bases removed from V and 4 bases from J, the gap between germline ends came to 12 bases. Germline CDR1 reads SNHLY; CDR2 reads FYNNEI. This CDR3 has 13 amino acids. The CDR3 sequence is CASSSFPIYGYTF. The CDR3 DNA sequence: TGTGCCAGCAGCTCGTTCCCCATCTATGGCTACACCTTC.

At least ten counts were recorded for this clonotype. The chain links TRBV10-3 to TRBJ2-7; a possible D gene is TRBD2 (6 bases). The CDR3 sequence is 13 residues long. With 3 bases removed from V and 6 bases from J, the gap between germline ends came to 12 bases. Germline CDR1 is ENHRY and CDR2 is SYGVKD. This chain's CDR3 is CAISDSMGGEQYF. In DNA, the CDR3 is TGTGCCATCAGTGATTCCATGGGGGGCGAGCAGTACTTC.

Concerning this clonotype itself: This may come from a read error, since a much larger clone is one base off. The chain recombines TRBV10-2 with TRBJ2-1; TRBD2 agrees at 7 bases. Looked up from germline, CDR1 is WSHSY and CDR2 is SAAADI. V gave up 4 bases and J gave up 0 bases; unmatched junction bases: 6. The CDR3 contains 16 residues. CDR3 residues: CASSATGTNSYNEQFF. In DNA, the CDR3 is TGCGCCAGCAGTGCCACCGGGACTAACTCCTACAATGAGCAGTTCTTC.

This clonotype showed up many times. V usage is TRBV7-9 and J usage is TRBJ1-4; unclear D gene. The CDR3 has 13 amino acids. Trimming stripped 1 base from V and 13 bases from J, with 13 bases between. Germline V lookup: CDR1 SEHNR, CDR2 FQNEAQ (reference sequence). CDR3 sequence (DNA): TGTGCCAGCAGCTTAGTATTTGGGGAACGACTGTTTTTT. It encodes CASSLVFGERLFF. The full variable domain, with the rest looked up from reference TRBV7-9 and TRBJ1-4, is DTGVSQNPRHKITKRGQNVTFRCDPISEHNRLYWYRQTLGQGPEFLTYFQNEAQLEKSRLLSDRFSAERPKGSFSTLEIQRTEQGDSAMYLCASSLVFGERLFFGSGTQLSVL.

About this clonotype: This may arise from a read error, as a much more abundant clone is one base away. V usage is TRBV19 and J usage is TRBJ2-3; possibly TRBD2 for D (5 bases). The germline CDR1 and CDR2 sequences are LNHDA and SQIVND (reference sequence). This CDR3 contains 16 residues. V was clipped by 4 bases and J by 7 bases, with 21 bases between them. CDR3 loop: CASSNPWREGGYTQYF. The CDR3 DNA sequence: TGTGCCAGTAGTAACCCTTGGAGAGAGGGCGGATATACGCAGTATTTT.

Note on this clonotype: Possible read error: a much larger clone is one base away. The rearrangement uses TRBV3-1 and TRBJ1-1; 7 nucleotides agree with TRBD1. From germline, CDR1 is LGHDT and CDR2 YNNKEL (reference sequence). There are 13 residues in the CDR3. DNA for the CDR3: TGTGCCAGCAGCCAAACAGGGGCTACTGAACCTTTCTTT. Translation gives CASSQTGATEPFF. Together with reference TRBV3-1 and TRBJ1-1, the CDR3 gives the full variable domain: DTAVSQTPKYLVTQMGNDKSIKCEQNLGHDTMYWYKQDSKKFLKIMFSYNNKELIINETVPNRFSPKSPDKAHLNLHINSLELGDSAVYFCASSQTGATEPFFGQGTRLTVV.

In its sample, this clonotype was seen many times. The chain uses TRBV4-1 and TRBJ1-5, with 9 bases identical to TRBD1. CDR3 length: 14 amino acids. In germline, CDR1 is MGHRA, CDR2 YSYEKL. V lost 4 bases and J lost 8; bases outside the gene matches: 6. The CDR3 bases are TGCGCCAGCAGCCTAGGACAGGGGAACGAGCCCCAGCATTTT. Translated: CASSLGQGNEPQHF.

With regard to this clonotype: This clone may be a read error of a much larger clone one base away. The chain joins TRBV5-4 to TRBJ2-7; 7 nucleotides line up with TRBD2. The CDR3 spans 14 residues. Germline-derived CDR1 and CDR2 are SGHNT and YYREEE (reference sequence). The V segment lost 2 bases and the J segment 5 bases; nucleotides outside the gene matches: 7. The CDR3 DNA reads TGTGCCAGCAGCTTCTGGCGGGGAGGGAACGAGCAGTACTTC. This sequence encodes CASSFWRGGNEQYF.

This clonotype was seen a few times. The V and J genes are TRBV3-1 and TRBJ1-5, with 11 bases lining up with TRBD1. Per germline, CDR1 LGHDT and CDR2 YNNKEL (reference sequence). The CDR3 consists of 16 residues. V lost 5 bases to trimming and J lost 5 bases; unmatched junction nucleotides: 8. The CDR3 reads CASSKTGTGGYQPQHF. CDR3 nucleotides: TGTGCCAGCAGCAAAACCGGGACAGGGGGATATCAGCCCCAGCATTTT.

Comment on this clonotype: A single base separates this from a much larger clone, so it may be a read error. The V call is TRBV5-1, the J call TRBJ1-2; no definite D call. The V end was cut by 8 bases, the J end by 7 bases, with 15 bases between. CDR1 and CDR2 from the germline V gene are SGHRS and YFSETQ. This CDR3 has 12 residues. The chain's CDR3 is CARSPTSGGYTF. The CDR3 nucleotides read TGCGCCAGAAGCCCTACAAGCGGTGGCTACACCTTC.

The chain couples TRBV4-1 to TRBJ2-1; D unclear. The J call may be mistaken, given a closer DNA end match to TRBJ2-7. Per germline, CDR1 MGHRA and CDR2 YSYEKL. This CDR3 region has 14 residues. CDR3 residues: CASSRERVRYEQYF. Written as DNA, the CDR3 is TGCGCCAGCAGCCGAGAAAGGGTAAGATACGAGCAGTACTTC.

The chain recombines TRBV11-2 with TRBJ2-1; D is unclear. The CDR3 covers 14 residues. V lost 0 bases and J lost 9, with 12 bases in between. Germline CDR1 SGHAT, CDR2 FQNNGV. CDR3 DNA: TGTGCCAGCAGCTTAGATCGAACGTTCCTTGAGCAGTTCTTC. As protein: CASSLDRTFLEQFF. Drawing the rest from reference TRBV11-2 and TRBJ2-1, the complete variable domain is EAGVAQSPRYKIIEKRQSVAFWCNPISGHATLYWYQQILGQGPKLLIQFQNNGVVDDSQLPKDRFSAERLKGVDSTLKIQPAKLEDSAVYLCASSLDRTFLEQFFGPGTRLTVL.

J is TRBJ1-2 and V is TRBV6-6, with TRBD1 as a possible D gene (5 bases). Per germline, CDR1 MNHNY and CDR2 SVGAGI (reference sequence). This CDR3 comprises 14 residues. Trimming cost V 6 bases and J 1 base, with 12 bases left between them. CDR3 DNA sequence: TGTGCCAGCAGGAGAAAGGGGAGTAACTATGGCTACACCTTC. Protein sequence: CASRRKGSNYGYTF.

This clonotype was detected many times. The V gene is TRBV6-2 or TRBV6-3, the J gene TRBJ1-1, with TRBD1 as a possible D gene (6 bases). CDR3 size: 16 residues. Germline V gives CDR1 MNHEY, CDR2 SVGEGT. V was trimmed by 6 bases and J by 1 base, leaving 18 bases between them. CDR3 sequence (DNA): TGTGCCAGCAGCCTAGCCGGACAGTCCTGGAACACTGAAGCTTTCTTT. As protein: CASSLAGQSWNTEAFF.

This clonotype was seen at least ten times. The chain uses TRBV7-2 and TRBJ2-1; 7 bases match TRBD2. Germline V CDR1 and CDR2: SGHTA, FQGNSA. V lost 5 bases to trimming and J lost 13 bases; unmatched junction nucleotides: 8. The CDR3 totals 12 residues. The CDR3 DNA sequence: TGTGCCAGCAGCCCTGGACTAGGTCTCCAGTTCTTC. It specifies CASSPGLGLQFF.